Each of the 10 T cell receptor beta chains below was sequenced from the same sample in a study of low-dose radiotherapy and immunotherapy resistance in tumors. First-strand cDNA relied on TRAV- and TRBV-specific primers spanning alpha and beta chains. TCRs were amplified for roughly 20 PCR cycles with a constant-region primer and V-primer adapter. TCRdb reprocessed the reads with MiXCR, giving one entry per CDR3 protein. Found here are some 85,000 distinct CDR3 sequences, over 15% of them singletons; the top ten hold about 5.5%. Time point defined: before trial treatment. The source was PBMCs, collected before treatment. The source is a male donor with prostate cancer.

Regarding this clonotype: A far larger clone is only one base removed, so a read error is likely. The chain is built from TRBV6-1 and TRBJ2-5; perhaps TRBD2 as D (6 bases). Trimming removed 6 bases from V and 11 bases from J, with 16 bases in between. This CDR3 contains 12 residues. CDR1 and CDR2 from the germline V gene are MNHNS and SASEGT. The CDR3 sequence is CASSIAGTAQYF. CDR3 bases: TGTGCCAGCAGCATAGCCGGGACTGCGCAGTACTTC.

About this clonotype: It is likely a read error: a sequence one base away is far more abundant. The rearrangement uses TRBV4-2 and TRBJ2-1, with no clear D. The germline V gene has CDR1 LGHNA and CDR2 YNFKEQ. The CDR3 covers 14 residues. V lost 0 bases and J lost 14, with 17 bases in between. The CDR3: CASSQDATKGYEFF. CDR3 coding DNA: TGTGCCAGCAGCCAAGACGCCACGAAGGGATATGAGTTCTTC.

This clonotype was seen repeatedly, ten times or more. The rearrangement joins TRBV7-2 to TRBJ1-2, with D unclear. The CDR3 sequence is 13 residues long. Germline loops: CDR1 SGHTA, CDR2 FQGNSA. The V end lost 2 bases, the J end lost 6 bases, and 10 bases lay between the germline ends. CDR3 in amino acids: CASSLRGVHGYTF. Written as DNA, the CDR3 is TGTGCCAGCAGCTTACGCGGGGTGCATGGCTACACCTTC.

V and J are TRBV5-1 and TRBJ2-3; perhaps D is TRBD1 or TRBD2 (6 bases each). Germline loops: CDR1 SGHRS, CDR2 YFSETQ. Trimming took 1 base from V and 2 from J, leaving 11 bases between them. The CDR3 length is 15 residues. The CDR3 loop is CASSLSPGATDTQYF. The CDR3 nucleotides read TGCGCCAGCAGCTTGAGTCCGGGGGCCACAGATACGCAGTATTTT.

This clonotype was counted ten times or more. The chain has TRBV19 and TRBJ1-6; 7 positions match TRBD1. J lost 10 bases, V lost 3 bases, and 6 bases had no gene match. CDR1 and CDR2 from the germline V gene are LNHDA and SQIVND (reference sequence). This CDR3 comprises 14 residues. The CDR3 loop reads CASSMEGAGSPLHF. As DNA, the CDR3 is TGTGCCAGTAGTATGGAGGGGGCCGGGTCACCCCTCCACTTT.

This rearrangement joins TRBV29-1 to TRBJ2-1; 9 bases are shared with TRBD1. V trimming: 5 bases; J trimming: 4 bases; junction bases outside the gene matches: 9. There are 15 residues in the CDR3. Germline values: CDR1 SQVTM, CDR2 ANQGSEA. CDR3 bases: TGCAGCGTTCAAACACTGGGACAGGGATACAATGAGCAGTTCTTC. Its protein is CSVQTLGQGYNEQFF.

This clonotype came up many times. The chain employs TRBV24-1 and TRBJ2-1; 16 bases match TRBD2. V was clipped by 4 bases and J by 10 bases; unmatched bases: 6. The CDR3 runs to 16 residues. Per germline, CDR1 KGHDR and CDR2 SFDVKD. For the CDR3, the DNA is TGTGCCACCAGTGACCCGGGACTAGCGGGGGGGCACGAGCAGTTCTTC. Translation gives CATSDPGLAGGHEQFF.

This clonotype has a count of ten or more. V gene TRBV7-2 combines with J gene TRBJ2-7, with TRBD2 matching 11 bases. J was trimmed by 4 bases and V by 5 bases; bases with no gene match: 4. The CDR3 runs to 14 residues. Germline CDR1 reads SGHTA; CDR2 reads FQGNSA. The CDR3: CASSAGTSGYEQYF. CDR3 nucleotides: TGTGCCAGCAGCGCCGGGACTAGCGGTTACGAGCAGTACTTC.

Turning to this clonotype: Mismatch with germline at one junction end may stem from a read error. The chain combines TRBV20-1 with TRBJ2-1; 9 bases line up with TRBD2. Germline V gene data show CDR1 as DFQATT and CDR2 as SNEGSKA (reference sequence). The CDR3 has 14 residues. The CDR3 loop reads CSARSVAGGPPALF. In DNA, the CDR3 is TGCAGTGCTAGGTCGGTGGCGGGAGGGCCACCAGCTCTCTTC.

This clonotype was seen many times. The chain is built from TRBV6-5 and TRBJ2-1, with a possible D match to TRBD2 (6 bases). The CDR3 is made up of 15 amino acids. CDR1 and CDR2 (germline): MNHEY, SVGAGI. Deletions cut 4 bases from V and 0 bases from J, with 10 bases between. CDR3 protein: CASSFLAASYNEQFF. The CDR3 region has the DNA TGTGCCAGCAGTTTCTTAGCGGCCTCCTACAATGAGCAGTTCTTC.